This is a list of T cell receptor beta chains from one sample in a study of T cell repertoires in cytomegalovirus infection. These receptors lack a known antigen. One entry per CDR3 protein, called by TCRdb with MiXCR from the reads. The sample has fewer than 950,000 distinct CDR3 sequences, less than 35% seen once. Sequenced material: cultured CD8+ T cells from PBMCs, taken from culture after CMV antigen stimulation. The receptors shown here come from a human donor in good health (CMV status not recorded). Some clones in this sample may be carry-over from other donors' samples. The CDR3 runs from the conserved cysteine through the conserved F or W. D genes are given only for firm matches. Clone size is stated in some rows and not others, as once, few, many or a class when expanded.

j_call: TRBJ2-4; d_call: NA; clone_size: many; v_call: TRBV7-4; cdr3_aa: CASSPKWKHSVYF; cdr3_nt: TGTGCCAGCAGCCCAAAGTGGAAACATTCAGTATACTTC
j_call: TRBJ2-5; d_call: TRBD1; clone_size: NA; v_call: TRBV7-9; cdr3_aa: CASSHGQGPASRRETQYF; cdr3_nt: TGTGCCAGCAGCCACGGACAGGGGCCAGCGTCGAGAAGGGAGACCCAGTACTTC
j_call: TRBJ2-3; d_call: TRBD1; clone_size: many; v_call: TRBV7-8; cdr3_aa: CASSQGRTDTQYF; cdr3_nt: TGTGCCAGCTCACAGGGGCGCACAGATACGCAGTATTTT
j_call: TRBJ2-7; d_call: NA; clone_size: once; v_call: TRBV24-1; cdr3_aa: CATKIACEQYF; cdr3_nt: TGTGCCACCAAAATCGCCTGCGAGCAGTACTTC
j_call: TRBJ1-2; d_call: NA; clone_size: NA; v_call: TRBV29-1; cdr3_aa: CSVLASGTDYGYTF; cdr3_nt: TGCAGCGTTCTCGCCTCCGGGACGGATTATGGCTACACCTTC
j_call: TRBJ2-1; d_call: NA; clone_size: few; v_call: TRBV25-1; cdr3_aa: CASRTRSENNEQFF; cdr3_nt: TGTGCCAGCAGGACACGGTCCGAAAACAATGAGCAGTTCTTC
j_call: TRBJ2-1; d_call: NA; clone_size: many; v_call: TRBV10-3; cdr3_aa: CAISDPGLIVNEQFF; cdr3_nt: TGTGCCATCAGTGATCCGGGCCTGATCGTTAATGAGCAGTTCTTC
j_call: TRBJ1-2; d_call: NA; clone_size: few; v_call: TRBV27; cdr3_aa: CASSSLGGYGYTF; cdr3_nt: TGTGCCAGCAGTTCTCTCGGGGGCTATGGCTACACCTTC
j_call: TRBJ2-1; d_call: TRBD2; clone_size: many; v_call: TRBV7-8; cdr3_aa: CASSPGTSGVNEQFF; cdr3_nt: TGTGCCAGCAGCCCAGGGACTAGCGGGGTAAATGAGCAGTTCTTC
j_call: TRBJ2-5; d_call: TRBD1; clone_size: NA; v_call: TRBV14; cdr3_aa: CASSQDETGAETQYF; cdr3_nt: TGTGCCAGCAGCCAAGATGAGACAGGGGCAGAGACCCAGTACTTC
j_call: TRBJ1-2; d_call: TRBD1; clone_size: many; v_call: TRBV6-5; cdr3_aa: CASTYRGRQGYTF; cdr3_nt: TGTGCCAGCACTTACAGGGGGCGGCAGGGCTACACCTTC
j_call: TRBJ1-1; d_call: NA; clone_size: NA; v_call: TRBV9; cdr3_aa: CASSPRTTFGSEAFF; cdr3_nt: TGTGCCAGCAGCCCGCGGACAACGTTCGGCTCTGAAGCTTTCTTT
j_call: TRBJ2-2; d_call: NA; clone_size: many; v_call: TRBV7-2; cdr3_aa: CASSPGALDTGELFF; cdr3_nt: TGTGCCAGCAGCCCGGGGGCGCTGGACACCGGGGAGCTGTTTTTT
j_call: TRBJ2-1; d_call: TRBD2; clone_size: NA; v_call: TRBV20-1; cdr3_aa: CSARPLADNEQFF; cdr3_nt: TGCAGTGCGCGGCCACTAGCGGACAATGAGCAGTTCTTC
j_call: TRBJ2-5; d_call: TRBD2; clone_size: NA; v_call: TRBV5-6; cdr3_aa: CASSHEPTGGETQYF; cdr3_nt: TGTGCCAGCAGCCACGAGCCCACGGGAGGAGAGACCCAGTACTTC
j_call: TRBJ1-6; d_call: NA; clone_size: once; v_call: TRBV7-2; cdr3_aa: CASSPNAGYGSPLHF; cdr3_nt: TGTGCCAGCAGCCCCAACGCGGGTTACGGTTCACCCCTCCACTTT
j_call: TRBJ1-2; d_call: TRBD1; clone_size: NA; v_call: TRBV7-6; cdr3_aa: CASSSSRTGENYGYTF; cdr3_nt: TGTGCCAGCAGCTCCTCTCGGACAGGGGAAAACTATGGCTACACCTTC
j_call: TRBJ2-5; d_call: TRBD2; clone_size: NA; v_call: TRBV12-3/TRBV12-4; cdr3_aa: CASSTAGGSGQETQYF; cdr3_nt: TGTGCCAGCAGCACTGCGGGGGGCAGTGGGCAAGAGACCCAGTACTTC
j_call: TRBJ1-6; d_call: NA; clone_size: NA; v_call: TRBV7-2; cdr3_aa: CASSMEGYNSPLHF; cdr3_nt: TGTGCCAGCAGTATGGAAGGTTATAATTCACCCCTCCACTTT
j_call: TRBJ2-7; d_call: NA; clone_size: NA; v_call: TRBV12-5; cdr3_aa: CASEGRPYEQYF; cdr3_nt: TGTGCTAGTGAGGGGCGCCCCTACGAGCAGTACTTC
j_call: TRBJ2-1; d_call: TRBD1; clone_size: NA; v_call: TRBV9; cdr3_aa: CASSAWTGGDEQFF; cdr3_nt: TGTGCCAGCAGCGCATGGACAGGGGGCGATGAGCAGTTCTTC
j_call: TRBJ2-5; d_call: NA; clone_size: NA; v_call: TRBV15; cdr3_aa: CATSRDLGPARTQYF; cdr3_nt: TGTGCCACCAGCAGAGATTTAGGGCCCGCGCGGACCCAGTACTTC
j_call: TRBJ2-1; d_call: TRBD1; clone_size: NA; v_call: TRBV7-6; cdr3_aa: CASRPPGQGRRGEQFF; cdr3_nt: TGTGCCAGCAGGCCTCCGGGACAGGGACGACGGGGTGAGCAGTTCTTC
j_call: TRBJ2-2; d_call: NA; clone_size: NA; v_call: TRBV3-1; cdr3_aa: CASSQFQGTTGELFF; cdr3_nt: TGTGCCAGCAGCCAATTCCAGGGGACCACCGGGGAGCTGTTTTTT
j_call: TRBJ2-7; d_call: TRBD1; clone_size: NA; v_call: TRBV7-9; cdr3_aa: CASSSPSGQGMHEQYF; cdr3_nt: TGTGCCAGCAGCTCCCCATCGGGACAGGGGATGCACGAGCAGTACTTC
j_call: TRBJ1-5; d_call: NA; clone_size: many; v_call: TRBV12-3/TRBV12-4; cdr3_aa: CASSPPDRYSNQPQHF; cdr3_nt: TGTGCCAGCAGTCCTCCTGACAGGTATAGCAATCAGCCCCAGCATTTT
j_call: TRBJ1-5; d_call: NA; clone_size: many; v_call: TRBV14; cdr3_aa: CASSLGGATGNQPQHF; cdr3_nt: TGTGCCAGCAGCCTGGGTGGCGCGACTGGCAATCAGCCCCAGCATTTT
j_call: TRBJ2-1; d_call: NA; clone_size: few; v_call: TRBV4-1; cdr3_aa: CASSAQANSYNEQFF; cdr3_nt: TGCGCCAGCAGCGCACAGGCGAACTCCTACAATGAGCAGTTCTTC
j_call: TRBJ1-2; d_call: NA; clone_size: few; v_call: TRBV11-2; cdr3_aa: CASSFMGVRESNRNYGYTF; cdr3_nt: TGTGCCAGCAGCTTTATGGGGGTCAGGGAATCGAATCGGAACTATGGCTACACCTTC
j_call: TRBJ1-5; d_call: NA; clone_size: many; v_call: TRBV12-3/TRBV12-4; cdr3_aa: CASSLLGQGEGVPNQPQHF; cdr3_nt: TGTGCCAGCAGTTTATTGGGTCAGGGCGAGGGAGTACCCAATCAGCCCCAGCATTTT
j_call: TRBJ2-1; d_call: TRBD1; clone_size: few; v_call: TRBV6-2/TRBV6-3; cdr3_aa: CASSYHRGLNNEQFF; cdr3_nt: TGTGCCAGCAGTTACCACAGGGGGCTGAACAATGAGCAGTTCTTC